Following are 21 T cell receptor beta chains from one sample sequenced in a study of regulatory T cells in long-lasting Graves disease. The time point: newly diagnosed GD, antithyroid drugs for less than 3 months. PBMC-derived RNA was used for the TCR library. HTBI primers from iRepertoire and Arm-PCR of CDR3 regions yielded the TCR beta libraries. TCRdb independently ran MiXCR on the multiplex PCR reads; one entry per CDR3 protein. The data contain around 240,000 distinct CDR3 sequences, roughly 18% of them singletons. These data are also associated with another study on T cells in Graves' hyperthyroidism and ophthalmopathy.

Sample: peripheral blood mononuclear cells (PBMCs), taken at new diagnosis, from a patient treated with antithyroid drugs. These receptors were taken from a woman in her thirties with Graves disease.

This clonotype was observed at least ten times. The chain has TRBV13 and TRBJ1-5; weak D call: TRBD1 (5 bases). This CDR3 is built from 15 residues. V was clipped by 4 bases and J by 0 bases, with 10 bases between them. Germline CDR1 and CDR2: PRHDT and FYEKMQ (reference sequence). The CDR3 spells CASSSTEYSNQPQHF. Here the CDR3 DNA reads TGTGCCAGCAGCTCGACAGAGTATAGCAATCAGCCCCAGCATTTT.

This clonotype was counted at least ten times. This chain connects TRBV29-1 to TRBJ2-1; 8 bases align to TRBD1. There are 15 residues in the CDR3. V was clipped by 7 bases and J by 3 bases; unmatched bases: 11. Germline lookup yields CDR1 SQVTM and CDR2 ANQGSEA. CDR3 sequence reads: CSGKGTGEFYNEQFF. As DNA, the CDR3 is TGCAGCGGTAAAGGGACAGGAGAATTCTACAATGAGCAGTTCTTC.

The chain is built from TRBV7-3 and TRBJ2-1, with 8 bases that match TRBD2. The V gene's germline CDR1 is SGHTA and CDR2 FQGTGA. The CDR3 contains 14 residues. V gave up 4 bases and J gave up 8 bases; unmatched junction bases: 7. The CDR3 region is CASSSSGTRDEQFF. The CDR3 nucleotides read TGTGCCAGCAGCTCCTCCGGGACTAGGGATGAGCAGTTCTTC. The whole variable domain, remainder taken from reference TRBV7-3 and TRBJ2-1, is GAGVSQTPSNKVTEKGKYVELRCDPISGHTALYWYRQSLGQGPEFLIYFQGTGAADDSGLPNDRFFAVRPEGSVSTLKIQRTERGDSAVYLCASSSSGTRDEQFFGPGTRLTVL.

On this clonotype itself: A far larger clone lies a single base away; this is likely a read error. CDR3 in amino acids: CSSSSRAAYEQYF. The DNA for the CDR3 is TGTTCCAGCAGCTCCCGGGCCGCCTACGAGCAGTACTTC. The J gene is TRBJ2-7, the V gene TRBV7-2; D unclear. The CDR3 spans 13 residues. Per the germline V gene, CDR1 is SGHTA and CDR2 is FQGNSA.

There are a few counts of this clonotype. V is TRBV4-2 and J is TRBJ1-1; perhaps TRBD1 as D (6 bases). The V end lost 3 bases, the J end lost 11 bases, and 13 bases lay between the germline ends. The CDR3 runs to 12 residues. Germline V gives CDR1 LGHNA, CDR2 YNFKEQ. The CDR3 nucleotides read TGTGCCAGCAGCCAGTCACAGGGTGATGCTTTCTTT. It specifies CASSQSQGDAFF.

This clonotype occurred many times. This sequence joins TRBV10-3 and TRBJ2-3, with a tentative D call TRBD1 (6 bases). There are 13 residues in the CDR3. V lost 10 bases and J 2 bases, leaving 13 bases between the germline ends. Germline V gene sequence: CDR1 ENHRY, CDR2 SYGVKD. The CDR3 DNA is TGTGCCAACGCGGACAGCACCACAGATACGCAGTATTTT. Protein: CANADSTTDTQYF.

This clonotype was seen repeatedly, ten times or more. CDR3 sequence: CASSDGTSGGVDNEQFF. CDR3 in DNA: TGTGCCAGCAGCGATGGGACTAGCGGGGGGGTTGACAATGAGCAGTTCTTC. This chain joins TRBV7-9 and TRBJ2-1; 16 nucleotides line up with TRBD2. The CDR3 extends over 17 amino acids. V lost 5 bases, J lost 5 bases, and 6 bases stayed unmatched. From germline, CDR1 is SEHNR and CDR2 FQNEAQ (reference sequence).

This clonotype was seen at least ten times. CDR3 in DNA: TGTGCCAGCTCACCACGCGAAGTGACGGACTTATTCACTGAAGCTTTCTTT. As protein: CASSPREVTDLFTEAFF. This chain uses TRBV18 with TRBJ1-1, with D hard to call. The V end was cut by 1 base, the J end by 4 bases, with 19 bases between. CDR1 KGHSH and CDR2 LQKENI come from the germline V gene. The CDR3 sequence is 17 residues long.

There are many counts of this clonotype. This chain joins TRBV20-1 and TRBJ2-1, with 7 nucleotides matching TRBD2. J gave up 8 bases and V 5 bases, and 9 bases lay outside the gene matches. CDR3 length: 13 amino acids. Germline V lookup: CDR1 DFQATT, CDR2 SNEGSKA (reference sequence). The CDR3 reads CSAPIQRGYEQFF. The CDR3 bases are TGCAGTGCTCCCATTCAGCGGGGTTATGAGCAGTTCTTC.

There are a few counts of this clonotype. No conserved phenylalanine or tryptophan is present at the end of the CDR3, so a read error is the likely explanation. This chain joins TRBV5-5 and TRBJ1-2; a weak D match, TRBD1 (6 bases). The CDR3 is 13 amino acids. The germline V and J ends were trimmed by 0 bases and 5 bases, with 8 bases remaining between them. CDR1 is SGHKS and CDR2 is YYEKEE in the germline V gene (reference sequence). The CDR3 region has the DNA TGTGCCAGCAGCTTGGTTGGACAGTATGGCTACACCCTC. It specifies CASSLVGQYGYTL.

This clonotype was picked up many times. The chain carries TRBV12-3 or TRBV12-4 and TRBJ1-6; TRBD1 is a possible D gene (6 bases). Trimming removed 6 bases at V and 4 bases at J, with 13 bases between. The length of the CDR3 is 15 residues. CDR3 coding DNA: TGTGCCAGCAGCCGGACAGCTGCTTATAATTCACCCCTCCACTTT. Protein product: CASSRTAAYNSPLHF.

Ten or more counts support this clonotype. CDR3 bases: TGCGCCAGCACCCGTAACCAAGAGACCCAGTACTTC. It encodes CASTRNQETQYF. The chain uses TRBV5-1 and TRBJ2-5; D is unclear. The V end was cut by 6 bases, the J end by 0 bases, with 6 bases between. The germline V gene encodes CDR1 SGHRS and CDR2 YFSETQ. The CDR3 is 12 residues long.

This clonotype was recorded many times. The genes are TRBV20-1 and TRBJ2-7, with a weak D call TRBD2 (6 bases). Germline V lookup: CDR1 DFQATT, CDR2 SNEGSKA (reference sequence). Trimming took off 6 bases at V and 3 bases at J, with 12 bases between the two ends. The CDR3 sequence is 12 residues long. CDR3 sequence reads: CSAEGTGYEQYF. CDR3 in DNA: TGCAGTGCGGAGGGGACCGGCTACGAGCAGTACTTC.

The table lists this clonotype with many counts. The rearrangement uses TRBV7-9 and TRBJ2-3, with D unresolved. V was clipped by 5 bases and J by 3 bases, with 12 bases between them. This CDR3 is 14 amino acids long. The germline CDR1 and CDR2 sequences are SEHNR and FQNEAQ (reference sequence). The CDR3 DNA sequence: TGTGCCAGCAGCCTGGGAAGTACAACAGATACGCAGTATTTT. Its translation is CASSLGSTTDTQYF.

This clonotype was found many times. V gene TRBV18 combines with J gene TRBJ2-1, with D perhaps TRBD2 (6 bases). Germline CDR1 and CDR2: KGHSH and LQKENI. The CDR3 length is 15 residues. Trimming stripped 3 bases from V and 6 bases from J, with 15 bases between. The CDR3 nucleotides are TGTGCCAGCTCACCTGGGGACTTCGACGGCAATGAGCAGTTCTTC. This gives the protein CASSPGDFDGNEQFF.

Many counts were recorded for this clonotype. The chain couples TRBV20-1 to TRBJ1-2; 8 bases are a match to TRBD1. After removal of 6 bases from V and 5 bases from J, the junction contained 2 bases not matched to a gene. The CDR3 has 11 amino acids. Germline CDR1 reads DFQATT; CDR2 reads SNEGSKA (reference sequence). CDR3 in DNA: TGCAGTGCCAGGACAGGGTATGGCTACACCTTC. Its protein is CSARTGYGYTF.

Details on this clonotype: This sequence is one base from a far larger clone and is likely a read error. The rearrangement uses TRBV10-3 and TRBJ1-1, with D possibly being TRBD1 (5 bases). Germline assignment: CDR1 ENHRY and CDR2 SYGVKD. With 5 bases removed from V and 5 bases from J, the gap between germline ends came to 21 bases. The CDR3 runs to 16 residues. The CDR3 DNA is TGTGCCATCAGTTACGCTAGGATAGGGGCTAGGACTGAAGCTTTCTTT. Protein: CAISYARIGARTEAFF.

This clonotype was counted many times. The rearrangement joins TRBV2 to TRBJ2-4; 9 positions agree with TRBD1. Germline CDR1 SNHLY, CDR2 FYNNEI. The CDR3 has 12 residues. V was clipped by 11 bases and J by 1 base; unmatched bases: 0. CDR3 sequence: CAGQGAKNIQYF. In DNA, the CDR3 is TGTGCCGGACAGGGGGCCAAAAACATTCAGTACTTC.

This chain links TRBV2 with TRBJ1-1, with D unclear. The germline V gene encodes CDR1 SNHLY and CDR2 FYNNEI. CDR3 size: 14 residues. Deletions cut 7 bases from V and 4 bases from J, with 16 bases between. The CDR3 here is CASKVSRYGTEAFF. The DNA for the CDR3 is TGTGCCAGCAAAGTTTCGAGGTACGGCACTGAAGCTTTCTTT. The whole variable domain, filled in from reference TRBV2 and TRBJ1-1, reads EPEVTQTPSHQVTQMGQEVILRCVPISNHLYFYWYRQILGQKVEFLVSFYNNEISEKSEIFDDQFSVERPDGSNFTLKIRSTKLEDSAMYFCASKVSRYGTEAFFGQGTRLTVV.

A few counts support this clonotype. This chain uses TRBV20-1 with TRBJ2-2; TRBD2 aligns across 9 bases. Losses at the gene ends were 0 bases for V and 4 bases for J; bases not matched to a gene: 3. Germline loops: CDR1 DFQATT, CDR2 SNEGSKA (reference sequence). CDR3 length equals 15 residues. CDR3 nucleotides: TGCAGTGCTAGAGATTTTAGCGGGGGCACCGGGGAGCTGTTTTTT. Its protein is CSARDFSGGTGELFF.

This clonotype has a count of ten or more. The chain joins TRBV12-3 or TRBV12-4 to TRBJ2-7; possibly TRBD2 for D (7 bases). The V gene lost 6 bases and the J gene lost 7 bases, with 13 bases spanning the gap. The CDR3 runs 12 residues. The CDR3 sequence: CASSQGGVEQYF. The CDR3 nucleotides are TGTGCCAGCAGCCAAGGGGGGGTAGAGCAGTACTTC.